This TCR beta chain was captured in a study of Ad26.COV2.S vaccination and SARS-CoV-2 variants (dated by TCRdb to the early 2020s). Some background on the complete study: Vaccine-arm donors came from COV1001, a multicentre, randomized, double-blind, placebo-controlled phase I-IIa trial of Ad26.COV2.S in healthy adults. Trial participants were randomized into five groups of five: low-dose or high-dose Ad26.COV2.S given once or twice, or placebo on both occasions. Dosing of Ad26.COV2.S was intramuscular, at either 5x10^10 or 1x10^11 viral particles, delivered as one shot or as two shots spaced 56 days apart. Investigators remained blinded to trial group allocation during experiments and outcome assessment. A total of some 30 samples were included in the TCR-sequenced set, comprising roughly 19 Ad26.COV2.S vaccine recipients, 5 placebo recipients and 8 SARS-CoV-2 convalescent individuals. Sequencing of the TCRbeta repertoire served to evaluate the specificity and breadth of SARS-CoV-2-reactive T cell receptors following Ad26.COV2.S vaccination. The paper's findings and limits, for the study overall: After vaccination, spike-specific CD8+ and CD4+ T cell responses were reported to show substantial breadth. Vaccine and placebo recipients had comparable non-spike TCR breadth, which fits with the vaccine containing only spike. Ad26.COV2.S recipients had higher spike-specific TCR breadth than placebo recipients (P = 0.0014). The authors noted that the TCR breadth and depth analyses may have underestimated total T cell responses. The study was not powered for comparison of responses between vaccine doses or regimens.

CDR1 MNHEY and CDR2 SMNVEV are derived from the germline V gene (reference sequence). The CDR3 measures 14 amino acids from cysteine to phenylalanine. Of all the DNA, just the CDR3 is kept, 42 bases in frame from base 1. The germline V and J ends show losses of 5 bases and 2 bases respectively, and no gene match explains 4 bases of the junction. The sample holds one count of this clone. Its antigen remains unidentified. Base qualities are not at hand, and no much larger clone is one base apart. Other DNA sequences in the sample encode the same CDR3. What the treatment or condition label conveys for this sample: around 19 received Ad26.COV2.S at low or high dose, single or two shots; a few received placebo; per-sample allocation not given. For vaccine and placebo recipients, the sequenced repertoires came from samples collected on day 63 after the first injection. In Cohort 1b, about two dozen adults aged 18-55 years were enrolled at a single site in Boston, USA, between 29 July and 7 August 2020. Ad26.COV2.S was a replication-incompetent adenovirus type 26 vector expressing a prefusion-stabilized SARS-CoV-2 spike protein from the original Wuhan strain.

The immunoSEQ Assay was used to sequence TCRbeta CDR3 regions. After extraction, genomic DNA underwent amplification by bias-controlled multiplex PCR, followed by high-throughput sequencing. Regarding the original processing steps: To quantify the absolute abundance of each unique TCRbeta CDR3 region, sequences were collapsed and filtered. T cell fraction was estimated by normalizing TCRbeta template counts to usable DNA, which was measured by amplifying reference genes present in all nucleated cells. Repertoire TCRs were annotated as SARS-CoV-2-specific when V gene, CDR3 amino acid sequence and J gene were exactly matched to a known reactive TCR set. The reference SARS-CoV-2 TCR set was obtained from MIRA and was filtered for enrichment in COVID-19-positive ImmuneCODE repertoires, whereby public or cross-reactive TCRs were removed. Using the MIRA antigens, annotated TCRs were further analysed by specific ORF or by position within an ORF. Depth was the summed frequency of annotated unique rearrangements, while breadth was defined as annotated unique rearrangements over total unique productive rearrangements. TCR breadth was compared between groups using two-sided Wilcoxon rank-sum tests. TCRdb took over this immuneACCESS table, retaining in-frame rearrangements with V and J assigned. Such tables are incomplete; in checked studies, under half of the missing clones stem from an unresolved V gene, and the remainder is unexplained. That table is the source of V, J and clone size, and D and trimming were worked out from the DNA. The sample data list 300,000 to 350,000 clones, and around 81% of these were observed just once. The ten largest account for 2% to 2.5% of the sample.

The sequences come from peripheral blood, collected in a trial of Ad26.COV2.S vaccine versus placebo. The chain is made from TRBV27 and TRBJ1-2; TRBD1 matches 8 bases in the middle. This receptor was obtained from a person aged 18-60 years who received the Ad26.COV2.S COVID-19 vaccine or a placebo. This receptor carries the CDR3 CASSPQGGNYGYTF. The sequenced DNA is TGTGCCAGCAGTCCACAGGGGGGGAACTATGGCTACACCTTC.